This is a list of T cell receptor beta chains from one sample in a study of T cells in Graves' hyperthyroidism and ophthalmopathy. TCRdb independently ran MiXCR on the multiplex PCR reads; one entry per CDR3 protein. The sample yields 490,000 or so distinct CDR3 sequences, about 20% seen once. Sequenced input: blood. The receptors come from a woman in her 70s with Graves' ophthalmopathy. CDR3s include the opening cysteine and the closing phenylalanine or tryptophan. The D gene is left open where the match is weak. Rows may omit the clone size; those that give it use once, few, many or a size class.

clone_size j_call v_call d_call cdr3_nt cdr3_aa
- TRBJ2-1 TRBV19 TRBD2 TGTGCCAGTTCGGTCCTAGCGGGAGTGGCCTACAATGAGCAGTTCTTC CASSVLAGVAYNEQFF
- TRBJ2-7 TRBV30 - TGTGCCTGGAGTGGAGGACAGTCCTACGAGCAGTACTTC CAWSGGQSYEQYF
few TRBJ2-7 TRBV11-2 TRBD2 TGTGCCAGCAGTCATCGGGGGGGCTCCTACGAGCAGTACTTC CASSHRGGSYEQYF
- TRBJ2-1 TRBV7-9 TRBD2 TGTGCCAGCAGCTTAGATGGGTGGCAGACTAGCGGGAGGGATAACAATGAGCAGTTCTTC CASSLDGWQTSGRDNNEQFF
few TRBJ2-7 TRBV6-1 - TGTGCCAGCAGTACTCCGACTAGGGGGTACGAGCAGTACTTC CASSTPTRGYEQYF
many TRBJ2-7 TRBV27 TRBD2 TGTGCCAGCAGTCCCGGGACTAGCGGGAATTACGAGCAGTACTTC CASSPGTSGNYEQYF
few TRBJ2-2 TRBV3-1 - TGTGCCAGCAGCCAAGGAATGGTGAACACCGGGGAGCTGTTTTTT CASSQGMVNTGELFF
many TRBJ2-1 TRBV2 TRBD2 TGTGCCAGCAGTAAATCTAGCGGTTCCTACAATGAGCAGTTCTTC CASSKSSGSYNEQFF
many TRBJ2-2 TRBV27 - TGTGCCAGCGTATCCAAGACCGGGGAGCTGTTTTTT CASVSKTGELFF
- TRBJ1-2 TRBV27 TRBD1 TGTGCCAGCAGTAAGACAGGGGGGGTCTATGGCTACACCTTC CASSKTGGVYGYTF
- TRBJ1-6 TRBV2 - TGTGCCAGCAGTGAGGGGATTCGGAATTCACCCCTCCACTTT CASSEGIRNSPLHF
many TRBJ1-3 TRBV6-1 - TGTGCCAGCCGGCTGGGGTCCTCTGGAAACACCATATATTTT CASRLGSSGNTIYF
many TRBJ2-3 TRBV12-3/TRBV12-4 - TGTGCCAGCAGTTTCGAGACTTCTGGCACAGATACGCAGTATTTT CASSFETSGTDTQYF
few TRBJ2-2 TRBV27 - TGTGCCAGCAGTTCGGGACCTCTAGACGGGGAGCTGTTTTTT CASSSGPLDGELFF
many TRBJ2-7 TRBV7-8 TRBD2 TGTGCCAGCAGCATAGCGGGAGGTCCCTACGAGCAGTACTTC CASSIAGGPYEQYF
- TRBJ1-4 TRBV9 TRBD1 TGTGCCAGCAGCGTTGCCGGGACAGATAATGAAAAACTGTTTTTT CASSVAGTDNEKLFF
many TRBJ2-3 TRBV27 - TGTGCCAGCAGTTCCCCCCCCCATACGCAGTATTTT CASSSPPHTQYF
- TRBJ1-1 TRBV30 - TGTGCCTGCATAAAGGGGAACACTGAAGCTTTCTTT CACIKGNTEAFF
few TRBJ2-3 TRBV3-1 - TGTGCCAGCAGCCAAGATACGGGGATGAGGGGTACGCAGTATTTT CASSQDTGMRGTQYF
many TRBJ2-7 TRBV7-2 TRBD1 TGTGCCAGCAGCTTAGGACAGGGCTTATCTACGTACGAGCAGTACTTC CASSLGQGLSTYEQYF
- TRBJ2-1 TRBV20-1 TRBD2 TGCAGTGCTAGTAGCGGGAGAGGCTACAATGAGCAGTTCTTC CSASSGRGYNEQFF
- TRBJ1-6 TRBV30 - TGTGCCTGGAGTGGGCCAAACGTTGCTTCACCCCTCCACTTT CAWSGPNVASPLHF
many TRBJ2-7 TRBV29-1 TRBD1 TGCAGCGTTGGGACAGGGGCCTACGAGCAGTACTTC CSVGTGAYEQYF
- TRBJ2-7 TRBV27 - TGTGCCAGCAGTTTGATTTCCCCGGGAGAGGAGTACGAGCAGTACTTC CASSLISPGEEYEQYF
few TRBJ2-1 TRBV27 - TGTGCCAGCAGTGACACTAGTGGAGTTTTGGGTGAGCAGTTCTTC CASSDTSGVLGEQFF
- TRBJ2-3 TRBV3-1 - TGTGCCAGCAGCCAGTTATCTTGGGGGGATACGCAGTATTTT CASSQLSWGDTQYF
many TRBJ1-2 TRBV2 - TGTGCCAGCAGCATGGGACACCTCTATGGCTACACCTTC CASSMGHLYGYTF
- TRBJ2-5 TRBV7-9 TRBD1 TGTGCCAGCAGCCTCCAGGGGACAGGGGGCTGGGGAGAGACCCAGTACTTC CASSLQGTGGWGETQYF
- TRBJ2-2 TRBV20-1 - TGCAGTGCTCCGCCGCGGGGCGCGAACACCGGGGAGCTGTTTTTT CSAPPRGANTGELFF
many TRBJ2-7 TRBV11-2 TRBD2 TGTGCCAGCAGCTTTGGGACTAGCGGTAACTACGAGCAGTACTTC CASSFGTSGNYEQYF
few TRBJ2-2 TRBV5-1 - TGCGCCAGCAGCTTCGACACGAACACCGGGGAGCTGTTTTTT CASSFDTNTGELFF
many TRBJ2-7 TRBV2 - TGTGCCAGCAGTGTGGAGAGCGAGCAGTACTTC CASSVESEQYF
- TRBJ2-6 TRBV20-1 - TGCAGTGCTAGAGATTTAAACAGGGACTCTGGGGCCAACGTCCTGACTTTC CSARDLNRDSGANVLTF
few TRBJ2-5 TRBV7-2 - TGTGCCAGCAGCCCAAGCGTCCAAGAGACCCAGTACTTC CASSPSVQETQYF
few TRBJ2-1 TRBV20-1 TRBD2 TGCAGTGCTAGAGTCCCCGGGACTAGCGGCCGCAATGAGCAGTTCTTC CSARVPGTSGRNEQFF
many TRBJ2-7 TRBV28 TRBD1 TGTGCCAGCTCCGGGACAGGGGGCGAGAGCTCCTACGAGCAGTACTTC CASSGTGGESSYEQYF